Following are 22 T cell receptor beta chains from one sample sequenced in a study of T cell changes during pregnancy in multiple sclerosis (dated by TCRdb to the late 2010s). Library creation used the immunoSEQ multiplex PCR assay. TCRdb mirrors the immuneACCESS table, restricted to in-frame sequences. Some clones are absent from its copies; in checked studies, under half trace to an unresolved V gene, and the reason for the others is unknown. Within this sample are under 70,000 clones, with approximately 92% of them counted one time only. Of the sample, roughly 1.9% falls within the top ten clones. The specimen comprised peripheral blood, sampled in the third trimester of pregnancy. Receptor source: a female donor in good health, enrolled as a control in a pregnancy study.

The chain carries TRBV28 and TRBJ2-7; 8 bases align to TRBD1. The CDR3 contains 15 residues. Germline V gives CDR1 MDHEN, CDR2 SYDVKM. Trimming cost V 6 bases and J 2 bases; bases outside gene matches: 9. The CDR3 loop is CASSRGTGLTYEQYF. In DNA form, the CDR3 reads TGTGCCAGCAGCCGAGGGACAGGACTGACCTACGAGCAGTACTTC.

The CDR3 is CATRDSLGGYTF. The DNA for the CDR3 is TGTGCCACCAGGGACAGCCTAGGAGGCTACACCTTC. This chain links TRBV2 with TRBJ1-2; TRBD1 matches at 7 bases. The germline gives CDR1 SNHLY, CDR2 FYNNEI. This CDR3 is 12 amino acids long. Losses at the gene ends were 10 bases for V and 8 bases for J; bases not matched to a gene: 10.

This chain uses TRBV27 with TRBJ2-7; a possible D gene is TRBD2 (6 bases). Germline V lookup: CDR1 MNHEY, CDR2 SMNVEV (reference sequence). This CDR3 has 13 amino acids. Deletions cut 8 bases from V and 2 bases from J, with 13 bases between. CDR3 in DNA: TGTGCCAGCGGCCGGGACTCGACCTACGAGCAGTACTTC. It encodes CASGRDSTYEQYF.

The genes are TRBV6-1 and TRBJ2-7; D may be TRBD1 (6 bases). The germline gives CDR1 MNHNS, CDR2 SASEGT. CDR3 length: 13 amino acids. Trimming stripped 6 bases from V and 4 bases from J, with 13 bases between. The CDR3 protein is CASRAGQLYEQYF. The CDR3 coding sequence is TGTGCCAGCAGAGCAGGACAGTTGTACGAGCAGTACTTC.

This clone was found once. V is TRBV5-5 and J is TRBJ2-3; 9 bases line up with TRBD2. Germline V CDR1 and CDR2: SGHKS, YYEKEE (reference sequence). Trimming at V came to 2 bases and at J to 2 bases, leaving 6 bases not matched to a gene. This CDR3 is built from 16 residues. The CDR3: CASSFGLAGNTDTQYF. The CDR3 nucleotides read TGTGCCAGCAGCTTCGGGCTAGCGGGGAACACAGATACGCAGTATTTT.

CDR3 in DNA: TGTGCCAGCAGCTTTTCGAGAGGGCTGGGTGGCTACACCTTC. Protein: CASSFSRGLGGYTF. The chain couples TRBV7-2 to TRBJ1-2; D unresolved. Trimming pared 3 bases from V and 7 bases from J, leaving 15 bases between. Germline CDR1 SGHTA, CDR2 FQGNSA. The CDR3 has 14 amino acids.

This clone was seen once. This chain uses TRBV27 with TRBJ1-5, with D uncertain. Germline CDR1 and CDR2: MNHEY and SMNVEV (reference sequence). With 7 bases removed from V and 7 bases from J, the gap between germline ends came to 14 bases. This CDR3 comprises 13 residues. CDR3 sequence: CASNEGVGQPQHF. CDR3 DNA: TGTGCCAGCAACGAGGGAGTAGGACAGCCCCAGCATTTT.

This rearrangement joins TRBV7-9 to TRBJ2-7, with 10 bases matching TRBD2. The V gene's germline CDR1 is SEHNR and CDR2 FQNEAQ (reference sequence). The CDR3 runs to 14 residues. The V gene end was trimmed by 5 bases and the J gene end by 5 bases; junction bases not matched to a gene: 6. The CDR3 reads CASSGAGGPDEQYF. The CDR3 nucleotides are TGTGCCAGCAGCGGAGCGGGAGGGCCCGACGAGCAGTACTTC.

The chain combines TRBV5-4 with TRBJ2-7; 7 positions agree with TRBD1. V was pared by 2 bases and J by 5 bases, with 10 bases of the junction left unmatched. The germline V gene encodes CDR1 SGHNT and CDR2 YYREEE (reference sequence). This CDR3 has 15 amino acids. The CDR3 nucleotides are TGTGCCAGCAGCTTCAGCAGGGGGTCCGCCCACGAGCAGTACTTC. Translation: CASSFSRGSAHEQYF.

This sequence joins TRBV15 and TRBJ2-1; no clear D. V was trimmed by 5 bases and J by 7 bases, leaving 21 bases between them. This CDR3 is built from 16 residues. The germline gives CDR1 LNHNV, CDR2 YYDKDF (reference sequence). The CDR3 region has the DNA TGTGCCACCAGCTCCGACCGCGACTGGTACTGGAATGAGCAGTTCTTC. Its translation: CATSSDRDWYWNEQFF.

Here the CDR3 reads CASSQDLLWGQAGTDTQYF. The CDR3 DNA is TGCGCCAGCAGCCAAGATCTTCTCTGGGGACAGGCGGGAACAGATACGCAGTATTTT. J is TRBJ2-3 and V is TRBV4-3; TRBD1 agrees at 8 bases. The CDR3 is 19 residues long. The V gene end was trimmed by 0 bases and the J gene end by 3 bases; junction bases not matched to a gene: 14. CDR1 is LGHNA, CDR2 YSLEER, per germline.

V is TRBV28 and J is TRBJ2-7, with 10 positions matching TRBD2. Germline trimming cut 8 bases from V and 4 bases from J; bases unmatched to any gene: 11. Germline CDR1 and CDR2: MDHEN and SYDVKM. The CDR3 is made up of 15 amino acids. CDR3: CASGGVAGGPYEQYF. Here the CDR3 DNA reads TGTGCCAGCGGCGGTGTAGCGGGAGGCCCGTACGAGCAGTACTTC.

V is TRBV30 and J is TRBJ1-2; a weak D match, TRBD1 (6 bases). CDR1 is GTSNPN, CDR2 SVGIG, per germline (reference sequence). Between the trimmed V and J ends, which lost 6 bases and 4 bases, there was a span of 24 bases. The CDR3 covers 16 residues. The CDR3 region is CACKTRNRDFFYGYTF. In nucleotides, the CDR3 is TGTGCCTGCAAGACTCGAAACAGGGATTTTTTCTATGGCTACACCTTC.

This chain joins TRBV7-9 and TRBJ1-4; 7 bases are shared with TRBD1. CDR1 is SEHNR and CDR2 is FQNEAQ in the germline V gene (reference sequence). The V gene end was trimmed by 8 bases and the J gene end by 3 bases; junction bases not matched to a gene: 9. This CDR3 has 15 amino acids. The CDR3 region is CASALGGQSNEKLFF. In nucleotides, the CDR3 is TGTGCCAGCGCTTTGGGGGGACAGTCTAATGAAAAACTGTTTTTT.

This clone was found once. This chain joins TRBV15 and TRBJ2-7; D is possibly TRBD2 (6 bases). CDR3 size: 15 residues. Trimming removed 0 bases at V and 5 bases at J, with 14 bases between. Germline loops: CDR1 LNHNV, CDR2 YYDKDF (reference sequence). The CDR3 region is CATSRDLGSSNEQYF. As DNA, the CDR3 is TGTGCCACCAGCAGAGATCTCGGGAGTAGCAACGAGCAGTACTTC.

The CDR3 here is CATSPGTGHYGYTF. CDR3 nucleotide sequence: TGTGCCACCAGCCCCGGGACAGGGCACTATGGCTACACCTTC. The chain recombines TRBV15 with TRBJ1-2; TRBD1 agrees at 9 bases. Germline V gene sequence: CDR1 LNHNV, CDR2 YYDKDF (reference sequence). V dropped 5 bases and J dropped 3; count of bases not matched to a gene: 4. The CDR3 sequence is 14 residues long. Full variable domain (missing parts from reference TRBV15 and TRBJ1-2): DAMVIQNPRYQVTQFGKPVTLSCSQTLNHNVMYWYQQKSSQAPKLLFHYYDKDFNNEADTPDNFQSRRPNTSFCFLDIRSPGLGDTAMYLCATSPGTGHYGYTFGSGTRLTVV.

The rearrangement links TRBV18 to TRBJ1-1, with 8 nucleotides matching TRBD1. Trimming cost V 2 bases and J 0 bases; bases outside gene matches: 5. The CDR3 is made up of 16 amino acids. The V gene's germline CDR1 is KGHSH and CDR2 LQKENI. CDR3 coding DNA: TGTGCCAGCTCACCAACCCGGGACAGGTTGAACACTGAAGCTTTCTTT. This gives the protein CASSPTRDRLNTEAFF. Based on the CDR3 plus reference TRBV18 and TRBJ1-1, the full variable domain is NAGVMQNPRHLVRRRGQEARLRCSPMKGHSHVYWYRQLPEEGLKFMVYLQKENIIDESGMPKERFSAEFPKEGPSILRIQQVVRGDSAAYFCASSPTRDRLNTEAFFGQGTRLTVV.

The CDR3 DNA is TGTGCCAGCAGTTACTTGCGGGACGGAACCTACGAGCAGTACTTC. This gives the protein CASSYLRDGTYEQYF. The chain joins TRBV6-6 to TRBJ2-7, with a possible D match to TRBD2 (6 bases). The CDR3 is 15 residues long. Trimming took 1 base from V and 2 from J, leaving 12 bases between them. The germline CDR1 and CDR2 sequences are MNHNY and SVGAGI (reference sequence).

V gene TRBV9 combines with J gene TRBJ2-1; 10 bases fit TRBD2. Germline assignment: CDR1 SGDLS and CDR2 YYNGEE. The CDR3 covers 15 residues. V was clipped by 6 bases and J by 4 bases; unmatched bases: 7. The CDR3 region is CASTAGTSEYNEQFF. DNA for the CDR3: TGTGCCAGCACCGCCGGGACTAGCGAGTACAATGAGCAGTTCTTC.

V gene TRBV19 combines with J gene TRBJ2-7; TRBD2 matches 9 bases. The CDR3 consists of 14 residues. The J segment lost 4 bases and the V segment lost 3 bases, leaving 4 bases of the junction unmatched. From germline, CDR1 is LNHDA and CDR2 SQIVND (reference sequence). The CDR3 protein is CASSMTSGIYEQYF. CDR3 in DNA: TGTGCCAGTAGTATGACTAGCGGAATATACGAGCAGTACTTC.

This clone was seen a single time. This chain uses TRBV4-2 with TRBJ2-7; 8 bases are shared with TRBD2. Germline-derived CDR1 and CDR2 are LGHNA and YNFKEQ. V shed 2 bases, J shed 4 bases, and the junction held 10 bases outside the gene matches. The CDR3 has 16 amino acids. CDR3 nucleotide sequence: TGTGCCAGCAGCCAACCAGACGCGGGAGGAGCTTACGAGCAGTACTTC. Its translation is CASSQPDAGGAYEQYF.

The genes are TRBV28 and TRBJ2-5, with 7 nucleotides matching TRBD1. The DNA end lines up better with TRBJ2-7; the J call may be wrong. This CDR3 spans 14 amino acids. Germline loops: CDR1 MDHEN, CDR2 SYDVKM. CDR3 sequence: CASTQTGMVYEQYF. The CDR3 DNA reads as TGTGCCAGCACCCAGACAGGGATGGTTTACGAGCAGTACTTC.